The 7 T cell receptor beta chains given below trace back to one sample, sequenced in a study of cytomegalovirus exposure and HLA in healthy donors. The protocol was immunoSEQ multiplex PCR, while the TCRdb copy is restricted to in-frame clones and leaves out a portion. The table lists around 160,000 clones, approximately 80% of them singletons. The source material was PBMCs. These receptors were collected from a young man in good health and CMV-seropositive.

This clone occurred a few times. Written as DNA, the CDR3 is TGCGCCAGCAGCCAACGAGGAGCTAACACCGGGGAGCTGTTTTTT. This gives the protein CASSQRGANTGELFF. The chain couples TRBV4-1 to TRBJ2-2, with D uncertain. Germline CDR1 reads MGHRA; CDR2 reads YSYEKL. V was cut by 2 bases and J by 2 bases, with 9 bases left in between. The CDR3 is made up of 15 amino acids.

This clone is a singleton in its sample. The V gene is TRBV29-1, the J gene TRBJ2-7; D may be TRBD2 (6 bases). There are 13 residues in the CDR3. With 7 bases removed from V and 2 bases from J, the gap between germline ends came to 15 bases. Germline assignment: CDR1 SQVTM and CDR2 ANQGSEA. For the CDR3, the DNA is TGCAGCGCCGGCACTAGCCGTACCTACGAGCAGTACTTC. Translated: CSAGTSRTYEQYF.

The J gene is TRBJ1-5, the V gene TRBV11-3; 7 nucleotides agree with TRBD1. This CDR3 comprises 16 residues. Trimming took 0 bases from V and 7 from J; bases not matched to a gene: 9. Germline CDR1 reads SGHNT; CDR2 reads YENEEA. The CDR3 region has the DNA TGTGCCAGCAGCTTAGACCTCGACAGGGCGGGACAGCCCCAGCATTTT. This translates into CASSLDLDRAGQPQHF.

The DNA for the CDR3 is TGCGCCAGCAGCCCCGGACAGGGTTGGTCCGGGGAGCTGTTTTTT. It is translated as CASSPGQGWSGELFF. This rearrangement joins TRBV4-3 to TRBJ2-2; 8 bases agree with TRBD1. Germline lookup yields CDR1 LGHNA and CDR2 YSLEER. Germline trimming cut 4 bases from V and 6 bases from J; bases unmatched to any gene: 7. The CDR3 totals 15 residues.

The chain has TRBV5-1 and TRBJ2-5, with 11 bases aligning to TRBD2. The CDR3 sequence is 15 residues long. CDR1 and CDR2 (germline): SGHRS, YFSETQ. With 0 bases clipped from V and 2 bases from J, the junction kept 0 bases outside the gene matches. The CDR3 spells CASSLVAGGQETQYF. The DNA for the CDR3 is TGCGCCAGCAGCTTGGTAGCGGGGGGGCAAGAGACCCAGTACTTC. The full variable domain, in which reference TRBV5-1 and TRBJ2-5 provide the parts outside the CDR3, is KAGVTQTPRYLIKTRGQQVTLSCSPISGHRSVSWYQQTPGQGLQFLFEYFSETQRNKGNFPGRFSGRQFSNSRSEMNVSTLELGDSALYLCASSLVAGGQETQYFGPGTRLLVL.

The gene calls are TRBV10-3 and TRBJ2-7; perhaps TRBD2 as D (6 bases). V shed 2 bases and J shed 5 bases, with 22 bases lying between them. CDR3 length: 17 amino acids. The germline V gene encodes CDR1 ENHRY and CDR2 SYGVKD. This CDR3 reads CAISEPGDPATSDEQYF. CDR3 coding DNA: TGTGCCATCAGTGAGCCGGGGGACCCCGCAACTTCCGACGAGCAGTACTTC.

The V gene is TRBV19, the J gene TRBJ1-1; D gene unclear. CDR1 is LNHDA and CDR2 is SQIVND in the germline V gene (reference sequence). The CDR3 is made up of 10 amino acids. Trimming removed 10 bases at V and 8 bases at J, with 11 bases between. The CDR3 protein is CATLDGEAFF. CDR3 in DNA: TGTGCCACCCTAGATGGAGAAGCTTTCTTT.